What follows describes a single T cell receptor beta chain. Its matching antigen is unknown. The record originates from a study of CD8 T cell repertoires and HIV-1 epitope variants. Turning to the study itself: Control wells had CMV/EBV/flu peptides, negative Ebola AY9, or no peptide. Epitopes were three Gag families plus Nef HW9 and YT9.

The CDR3 sequence is 12 residues long. V was trimmed by 3 bases and J by 4 bases, leaving 3 bases between them. The germline gives CDR1 LNHDA, CDR2 SQIVND (reference sequence). Method: immunoSEQ multiplex PCR; TCRdb's copy keeps in-frame clones and lacks some. This table has over 2,000 clones, around 60% appearing once. Sequencing was done on a sample of cultured CD8+ T cells derived from PBMCs. The sequence was collected from a male donor with HIV. The rearrangement uses TRBV19 and TRBJ2-2; D gene uncertain. CDR3 DNA sequence: TGTGCCAGTAGTATCCCCACCGGGGAGCTGTTTTTT. Translation gives CASSIPTGELFF.